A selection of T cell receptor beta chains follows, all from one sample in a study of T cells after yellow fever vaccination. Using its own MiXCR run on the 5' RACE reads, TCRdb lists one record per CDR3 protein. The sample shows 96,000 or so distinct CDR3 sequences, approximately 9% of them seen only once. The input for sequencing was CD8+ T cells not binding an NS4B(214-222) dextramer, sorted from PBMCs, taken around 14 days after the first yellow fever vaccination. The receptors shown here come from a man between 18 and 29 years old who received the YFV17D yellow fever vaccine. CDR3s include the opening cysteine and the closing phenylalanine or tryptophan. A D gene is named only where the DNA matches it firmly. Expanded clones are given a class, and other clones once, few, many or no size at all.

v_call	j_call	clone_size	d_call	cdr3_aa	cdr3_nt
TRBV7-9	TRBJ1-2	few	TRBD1	CASSFDRGRGSGYTF	TGTGCCAGCAGCTTCGACAGGGGGCGCGGTAGTGGCTACACCTTC
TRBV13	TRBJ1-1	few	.	CASSLGRGERTEAFF	TGTGCCAGCAGCTTAGGCCGGGGCGAACGGACTGAAGCTTTCTTT
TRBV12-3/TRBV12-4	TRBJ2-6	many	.	CALTGQGKGGANVLTF	TGTGCCCTCACGGGCCAGGGGAAAGGTGGGGCCAACGTCCTGACTTTC
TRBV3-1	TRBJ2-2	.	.	CACTQYPPGGNTGELFF	TGTGCCTGCACCCAATACCCCCCCGGGGGGAACACCGGGGAGCTGTTTTTT
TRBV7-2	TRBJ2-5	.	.	CASSPPPVETQYF	TGTGCCAGCAGCCCCCCACCGGTGGAGACCCAGTACTTC
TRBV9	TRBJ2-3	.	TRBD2	CASSAGLAATDTQYF	TGTGCCAGCAGCGCCGGACTAGCGGCCACAGATACGCAGTATTTT
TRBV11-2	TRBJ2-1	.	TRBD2	CASRTAGVYNEQFF	TGTGCCAGCAGGACAGCGGGGGTCTACAATGAGCAGTTCTTC
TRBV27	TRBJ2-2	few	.	CASRSLGVGSTNTGELFF	TGTGCCAGCAGGAGTTTAGGGGTAGGGTCGACGAACACCGGGGAGCTGTTTTTT
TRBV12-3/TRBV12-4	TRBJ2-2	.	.	CASTTRGGQGNTGELFF	TGTGCCAGCACCACCAGGGGGGGGCAGGGGAACACCGGGGAGCTGTTTTTT
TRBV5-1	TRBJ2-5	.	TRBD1	CASSLAGTGVRETQYF	TGCGCCAGCAGCTTAGCCGGGACAGGGGTTCGGGAGACCCAGTACTTC
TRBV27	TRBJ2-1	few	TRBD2	CASSGDYQYNEQFF	TGTGCCAGCAGTGGGGACTACCAATACAATGAGCAGTTCTTC
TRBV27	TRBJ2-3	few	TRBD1	CASSLGTGFDTQYF	TGTGCCAGCAGTTTAGGGACAGGTTTCGATACGCAGTATTTT
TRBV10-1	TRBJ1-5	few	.	CASSEVTRGPQHF	TGCGCCAGCAGTGAGGTTACTCGGGGGCCCCAGCATTTT
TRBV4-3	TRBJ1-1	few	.	CASSQDLYSYTGMNTEAFF	TGCGCCAGCAGCCAAGACCTGTACTCTTACACCGGGATGAACACTGAAGCTTTCTTT
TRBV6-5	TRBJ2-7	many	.	CASSPSDYYEQYF	TGTGCCAGCAGCCCCAGCGACTACTACGAGCAGTACTTC
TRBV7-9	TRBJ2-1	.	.	CASSFTGSGEQFF	TGTGCCAGCAGCTTTACAGGGTCTGGCGAGCAGTTCTTC
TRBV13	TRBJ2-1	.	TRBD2	CASSYGLADYNEQFF	TGTGCCAGCAGCTACGGACTAGCGGACTACAATGAGCAGTTCTTC
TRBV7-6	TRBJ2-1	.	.	CASSAAEGTWNEQFF	TGTGCCAGCAGCGCAGCAGAGGGGACATGGAATGAGCAGTTCTTC
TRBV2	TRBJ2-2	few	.	CASSGLGAAGELFF	TGTGCCAGCAGTGGACTCGGGGCGGCCGGGGAGCTGTTTTTT
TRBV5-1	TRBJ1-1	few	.	CASSFRQMNTEAFF	TGCGCCAGCAGCTTCCGGCAGATGAACACTGAAGCTTTCTTT
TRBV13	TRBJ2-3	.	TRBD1	CASSDRQGESTDTQYF	TGTGCCAGCAGCGACAGACAGGGGGAGAGCACAGATACGCAGTATTTT
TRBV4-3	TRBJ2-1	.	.	CASSQVLTDPLNEQFF	TGCGCCAGCAGCCAAGTTTTGACAGATCCCCTGAATGAGCAGTTCTTC
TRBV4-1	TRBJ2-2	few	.	CASSQVGEINTGELFF	TGCGCCAGCAGCCAAGTGGGGGAGATTAACACCGGGGAGCTGTTTTTT